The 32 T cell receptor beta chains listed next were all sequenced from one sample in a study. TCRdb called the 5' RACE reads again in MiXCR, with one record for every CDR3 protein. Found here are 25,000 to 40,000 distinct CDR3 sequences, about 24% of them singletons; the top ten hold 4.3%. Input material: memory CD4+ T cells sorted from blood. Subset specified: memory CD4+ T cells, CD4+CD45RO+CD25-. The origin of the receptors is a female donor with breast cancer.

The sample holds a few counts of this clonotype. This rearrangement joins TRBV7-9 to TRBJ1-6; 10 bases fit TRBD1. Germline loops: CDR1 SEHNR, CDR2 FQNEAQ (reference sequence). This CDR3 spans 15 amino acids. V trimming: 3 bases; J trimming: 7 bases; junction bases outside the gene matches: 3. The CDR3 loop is CASSFSDRGNSPLHF. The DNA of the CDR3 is TGTGCCAGCAGCTTCTCGGACAGGGGGAATTCACCCCTCCACTTT.

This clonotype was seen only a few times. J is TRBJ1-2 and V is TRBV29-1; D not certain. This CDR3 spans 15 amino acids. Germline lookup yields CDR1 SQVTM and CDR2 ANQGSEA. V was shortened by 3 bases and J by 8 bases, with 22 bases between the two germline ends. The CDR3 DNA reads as TGCAGCGTTGACGTAAGAGGGAAGGATAGGCGAGGCTACACCTTC. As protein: CSVDVRGKDRRGYTF.

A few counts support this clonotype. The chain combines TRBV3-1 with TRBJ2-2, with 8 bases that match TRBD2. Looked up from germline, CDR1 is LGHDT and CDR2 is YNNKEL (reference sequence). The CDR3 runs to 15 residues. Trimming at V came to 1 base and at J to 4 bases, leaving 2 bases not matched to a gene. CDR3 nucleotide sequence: TGTGCCAGCAGCCAAGCGGGGGGGAGCACCGGGGAGCTGTTTTTT. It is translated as CASSQAGGSTGELFF.

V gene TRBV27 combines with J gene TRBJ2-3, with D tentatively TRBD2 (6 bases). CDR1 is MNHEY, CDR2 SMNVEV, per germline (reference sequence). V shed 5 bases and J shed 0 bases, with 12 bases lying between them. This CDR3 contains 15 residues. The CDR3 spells CASSPTGESTDTQYF. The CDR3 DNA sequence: TGTGCCAGCAGTCCCACGGGAGAAAGCACAGATACGCAGTATTTT.

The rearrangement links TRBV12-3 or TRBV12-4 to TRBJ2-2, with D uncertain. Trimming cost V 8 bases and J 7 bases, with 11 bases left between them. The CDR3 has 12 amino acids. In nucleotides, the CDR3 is TGTGCCAGCTCCCCTGGTAGCGGGGAGCTGTTTTTT. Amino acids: CASSPGSGELFF.

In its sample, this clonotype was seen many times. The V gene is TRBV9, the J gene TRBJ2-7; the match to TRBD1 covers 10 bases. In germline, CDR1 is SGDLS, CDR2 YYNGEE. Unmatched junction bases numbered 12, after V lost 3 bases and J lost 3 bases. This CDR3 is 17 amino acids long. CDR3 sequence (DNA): TGTGCCAGCAGCGGCGGGACAGGGGACTACCGGGGCTACGAGCAGTACTTC. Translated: CASSGGTGDYRGYEQYF.

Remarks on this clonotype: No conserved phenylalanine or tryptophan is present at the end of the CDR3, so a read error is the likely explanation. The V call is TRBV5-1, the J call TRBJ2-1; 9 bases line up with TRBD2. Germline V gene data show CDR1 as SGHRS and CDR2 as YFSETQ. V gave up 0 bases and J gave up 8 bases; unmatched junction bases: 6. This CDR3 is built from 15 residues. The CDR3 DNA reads TGCGCCAGCAGCTTGGAGAGCGGGAGGATTTATGAGCAGTTCTCC. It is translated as CASSLESGRIYEQFS.

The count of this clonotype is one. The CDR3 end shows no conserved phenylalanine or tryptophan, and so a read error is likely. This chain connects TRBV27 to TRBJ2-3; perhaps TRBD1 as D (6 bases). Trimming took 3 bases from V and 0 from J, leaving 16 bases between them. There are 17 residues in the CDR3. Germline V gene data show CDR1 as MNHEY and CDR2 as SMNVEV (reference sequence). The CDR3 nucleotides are TGTGCCAGCAGTTTGCAACAGGGTTTCATCAGCACAGATACGCAGTATGTT. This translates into CASSLQQGFISTDTQYV.

The CDR3 region is CASGKGSYGGLSYEQYF. The CDR3 DNA sequence: TGTGCCAGCGGGAAGGGAAGCTACGGGGGACTCTCCTACGAGCAGTACTTC. V usage is TRBV6-5 and J usage is TRBJ2-7, with D perhaps matching TRBD2 (6 bases). The CDR3 loop spans 17 amino acids. V lost 8 bases, J lost 0 bases, and 23 bases lay in between. Germline CDR1 and CDR2: MNHEY and SVGAGI.

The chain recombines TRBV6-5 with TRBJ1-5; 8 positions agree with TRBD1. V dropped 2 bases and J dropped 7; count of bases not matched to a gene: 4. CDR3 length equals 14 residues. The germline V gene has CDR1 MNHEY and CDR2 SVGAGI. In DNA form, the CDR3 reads TGTGCCAGCAGTTACCTCGGACAGGGCCAGCCCCAGCATTTT. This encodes CASSYLGQGQPQHF.

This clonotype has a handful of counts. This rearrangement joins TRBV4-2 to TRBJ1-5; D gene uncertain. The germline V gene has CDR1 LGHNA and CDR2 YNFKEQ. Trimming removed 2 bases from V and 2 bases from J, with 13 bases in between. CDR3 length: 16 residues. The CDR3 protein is CASSQIPVQRNQPQHF. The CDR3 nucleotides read TGTGCCAGCAGCCAAATACCGGTACAACGCAATCAGCCCCAGCATTTT.

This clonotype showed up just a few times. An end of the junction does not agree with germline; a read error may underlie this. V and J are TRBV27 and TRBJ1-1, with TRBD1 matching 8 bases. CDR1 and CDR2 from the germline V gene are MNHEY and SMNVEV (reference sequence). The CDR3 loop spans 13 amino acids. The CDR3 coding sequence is TGTGCCGGCAGTAACCTGGGACAGGCTGAAGCTTTCTTT. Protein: CAGSNLGQAEAFF.

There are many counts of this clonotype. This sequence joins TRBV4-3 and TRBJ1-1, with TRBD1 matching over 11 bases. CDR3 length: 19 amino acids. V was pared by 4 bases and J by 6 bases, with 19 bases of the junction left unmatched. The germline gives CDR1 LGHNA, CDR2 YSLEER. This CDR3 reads CASSPSLTRRGTGGAEAFF. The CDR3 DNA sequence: TGCGCCAGCAGCCCCAGCCTAACTCGGAGGGGGACAGGGGGGGCTGAAGCTTTCTTT.

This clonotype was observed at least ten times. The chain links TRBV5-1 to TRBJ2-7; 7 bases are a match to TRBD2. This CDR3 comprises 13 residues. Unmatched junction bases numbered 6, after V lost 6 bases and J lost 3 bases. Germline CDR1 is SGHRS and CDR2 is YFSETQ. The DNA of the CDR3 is TGCGCCAGCACCTGGGGAGGGGACTACGAGCAGTACTTC. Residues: CASTWGGDYEQYF.

CDR3 sequence reads: CASSSGQGTYEQYF. The CDR3 DNA reads as TGTGCCAGCAGTTCAGGACAGGGGACCTACGAGCAGTACTTC. The chain links TRBV27 to TRBJ2-7; 9 positions agree with TRBD1. The J segment lost 2 bases and the V segment lost 4 bases, leaving 3 bases of the junction unmatched. The CDR3 has 14 residues. Germline V CDR1 and CDR2: MNHEY, SMNVEV (reference sequence).

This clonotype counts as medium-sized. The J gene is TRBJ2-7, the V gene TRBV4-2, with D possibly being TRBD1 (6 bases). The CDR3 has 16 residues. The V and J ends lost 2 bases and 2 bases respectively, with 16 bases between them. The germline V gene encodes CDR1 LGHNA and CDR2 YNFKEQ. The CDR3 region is CASSQSPGTPPYEQYF. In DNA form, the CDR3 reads TGTGCCAGCAGCCAATCGCCCGGGACACCACCCTACGAGCAGTACTTC.

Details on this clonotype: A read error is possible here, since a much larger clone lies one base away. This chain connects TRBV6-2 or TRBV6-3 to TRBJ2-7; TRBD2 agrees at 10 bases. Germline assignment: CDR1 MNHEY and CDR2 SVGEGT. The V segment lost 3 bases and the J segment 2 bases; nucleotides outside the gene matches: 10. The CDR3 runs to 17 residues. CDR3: CASSYSRTGTSAYEQYF. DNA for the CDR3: TGTGCCAGCAGTTATTCCCGGACCGGGACTAGCGCCTACGAGCAGTACTTC.

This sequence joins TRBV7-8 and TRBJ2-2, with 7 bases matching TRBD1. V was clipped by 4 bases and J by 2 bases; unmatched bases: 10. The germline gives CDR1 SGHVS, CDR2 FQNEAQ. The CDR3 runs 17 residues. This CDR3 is CASSWNRDRGNTGELFF. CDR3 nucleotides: TGTGCCAGCAGCTGGAACCGGGACAGAGGAAACACCGGGGAGCTGTTTTTT.

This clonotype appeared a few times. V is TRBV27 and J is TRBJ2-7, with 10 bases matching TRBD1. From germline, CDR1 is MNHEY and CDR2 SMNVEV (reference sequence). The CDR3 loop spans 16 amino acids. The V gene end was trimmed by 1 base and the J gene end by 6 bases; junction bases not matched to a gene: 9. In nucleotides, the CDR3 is TGTGCCAGCAGTTTATTCCGGGACAGGGGATCGGGCGAGCAGTACTTC. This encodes CASSLFRDRGSGEQYF.

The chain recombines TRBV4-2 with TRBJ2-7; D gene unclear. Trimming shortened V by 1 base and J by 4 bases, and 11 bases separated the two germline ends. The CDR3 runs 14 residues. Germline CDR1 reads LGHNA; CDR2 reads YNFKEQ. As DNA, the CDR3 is TGTGCCAGCAGCCAAGCTAGTGGTCGGTACGAGCAGTACTTC. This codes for CASSQASGRYEQYF.

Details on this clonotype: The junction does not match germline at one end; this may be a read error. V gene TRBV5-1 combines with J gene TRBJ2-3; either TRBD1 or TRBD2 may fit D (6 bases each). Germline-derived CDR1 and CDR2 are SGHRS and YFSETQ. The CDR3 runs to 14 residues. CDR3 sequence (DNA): TGCACCAGCAGCCCCCCCGGGGGCGGAGATACGCAGTATTTT. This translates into CTSSPPGGGDTQYF.

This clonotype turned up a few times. CDR3 protein: CATSDQTYGYTF. The DNA for the CDR3 is TGTGCCACCAGTGACCAAACTTATGGCTACACCTTC. The V gene is TRBV24-1, the J gene TRBJ1-2; D is uncertain. CDR3 length: 12 residues. Between the trimmed V and J ends, which lost 4 bases and 5 bases, there was a span of 7 bases. Germline values: CDR1 KGHDR, CDR2 SFDVKD.

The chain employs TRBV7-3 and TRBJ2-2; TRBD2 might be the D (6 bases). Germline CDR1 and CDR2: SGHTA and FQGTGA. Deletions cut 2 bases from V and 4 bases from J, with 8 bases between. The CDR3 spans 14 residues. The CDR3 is CASSLAGPTGELFF. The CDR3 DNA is TGTGCCAGCAGCTTAGCGGGGCCCACCGGGGAGCTGTTTTTT.

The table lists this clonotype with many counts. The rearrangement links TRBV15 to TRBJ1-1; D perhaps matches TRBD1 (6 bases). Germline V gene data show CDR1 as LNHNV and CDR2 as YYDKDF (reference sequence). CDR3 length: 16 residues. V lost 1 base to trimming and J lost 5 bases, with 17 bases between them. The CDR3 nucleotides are TGTGCCACCAGCAGAGTCCCCGGGGGGCGGACTACTGAAGCTTTCTTT. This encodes CATSRVPGGRTTEAFF.

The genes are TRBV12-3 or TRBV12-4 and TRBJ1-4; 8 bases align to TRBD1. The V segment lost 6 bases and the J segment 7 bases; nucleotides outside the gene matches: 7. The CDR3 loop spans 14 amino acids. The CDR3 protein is CASSTGGKGEKLFF. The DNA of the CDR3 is TGTGCCAGCAGCACAGGGGGTAAGGGTGAAAAACTGTTTTTT.

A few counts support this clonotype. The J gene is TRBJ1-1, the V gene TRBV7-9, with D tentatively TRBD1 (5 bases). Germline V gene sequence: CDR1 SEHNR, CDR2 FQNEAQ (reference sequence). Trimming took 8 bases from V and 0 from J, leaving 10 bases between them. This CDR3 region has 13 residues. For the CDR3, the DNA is TGTGCCAGCTCACAGGTCATGAACACTGAAGCTTTCTTT. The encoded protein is CASSQVMNTEAFF.

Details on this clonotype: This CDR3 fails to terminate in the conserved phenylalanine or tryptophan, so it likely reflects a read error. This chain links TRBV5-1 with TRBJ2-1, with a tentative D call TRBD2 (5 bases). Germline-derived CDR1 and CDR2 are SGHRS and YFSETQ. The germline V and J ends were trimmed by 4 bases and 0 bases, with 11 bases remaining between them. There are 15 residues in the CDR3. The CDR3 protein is CASSPGISSYNEQFY. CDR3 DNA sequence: TGCGCCAGCAGCCCCGGGATTAGCTCCTACAATGAGCAGTTCTAC.

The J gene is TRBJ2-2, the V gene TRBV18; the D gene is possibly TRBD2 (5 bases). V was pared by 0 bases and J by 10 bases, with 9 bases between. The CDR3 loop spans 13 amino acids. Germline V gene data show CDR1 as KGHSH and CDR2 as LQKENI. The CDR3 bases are TGTGCCAGCTCACCACCGTCAGCGGTGGAGCTGTTTTTT. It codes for CASSPPSAVELFF.

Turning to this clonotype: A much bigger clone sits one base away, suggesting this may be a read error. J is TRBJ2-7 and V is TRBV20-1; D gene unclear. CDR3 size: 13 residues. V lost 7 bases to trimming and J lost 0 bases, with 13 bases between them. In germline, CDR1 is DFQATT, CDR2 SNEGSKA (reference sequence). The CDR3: CSGVNPSSYEQYF. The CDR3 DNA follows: TGCAGTGGGGTGAACCCGAGCTCCTACGAGCAGTACTTC.

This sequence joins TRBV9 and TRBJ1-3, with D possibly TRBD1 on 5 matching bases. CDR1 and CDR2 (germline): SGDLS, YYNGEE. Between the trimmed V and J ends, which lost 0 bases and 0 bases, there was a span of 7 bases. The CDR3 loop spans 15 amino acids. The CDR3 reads CASSVVDSSGNTIYF. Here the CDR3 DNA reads TGTGCCAGCAGCGTAGTCGACAGCTCTGGAAACACCATATATTTT.

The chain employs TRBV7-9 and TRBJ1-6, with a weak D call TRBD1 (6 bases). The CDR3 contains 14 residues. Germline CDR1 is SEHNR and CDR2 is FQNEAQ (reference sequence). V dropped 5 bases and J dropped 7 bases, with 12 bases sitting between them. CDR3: CASSPPGGNSPLHF. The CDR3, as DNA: TGTGCCAGCAGCCCTCCGGGGGGCAATTCACCCCTCCACTTT.

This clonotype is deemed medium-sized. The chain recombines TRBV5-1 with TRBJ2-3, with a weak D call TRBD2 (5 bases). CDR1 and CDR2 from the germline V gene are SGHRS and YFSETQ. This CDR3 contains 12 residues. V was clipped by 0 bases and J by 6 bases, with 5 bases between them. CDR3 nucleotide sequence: TGCGCCAGCAGCTTGGGAGGGGATACGCAGTATTTT. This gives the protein CASSLGGDTQYF.